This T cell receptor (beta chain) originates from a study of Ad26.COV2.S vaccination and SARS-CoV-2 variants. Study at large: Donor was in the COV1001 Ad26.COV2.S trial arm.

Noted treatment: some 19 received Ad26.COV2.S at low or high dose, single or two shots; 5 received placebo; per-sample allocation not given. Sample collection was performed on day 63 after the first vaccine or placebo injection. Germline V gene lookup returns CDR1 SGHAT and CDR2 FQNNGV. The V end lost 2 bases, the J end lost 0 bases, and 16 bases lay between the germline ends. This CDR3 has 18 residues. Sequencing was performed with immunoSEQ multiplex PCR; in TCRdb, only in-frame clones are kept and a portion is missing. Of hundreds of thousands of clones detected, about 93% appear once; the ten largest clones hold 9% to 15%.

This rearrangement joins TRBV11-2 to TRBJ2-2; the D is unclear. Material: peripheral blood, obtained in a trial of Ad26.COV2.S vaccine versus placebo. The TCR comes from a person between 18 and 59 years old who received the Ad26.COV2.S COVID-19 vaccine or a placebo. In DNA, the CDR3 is TGTGCCAGCAGCTTACCCGAGGACGCTGTTACGAACACCGGGGAGCTGTTTTTT. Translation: CASSLPEDAVTNTGELFF. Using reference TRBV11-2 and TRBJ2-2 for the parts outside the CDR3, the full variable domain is EAGVAQSPRYKIIEKRQSVAFWCNPISGHATLYWYQQILGQGPKLLIQFQNNGVVDDSQLPKDRFSAERLKGVDSTLKIQPAKLEDSAVYLCASSLPEDAVTNTGELFFGEGSRLTVL.